These 13 T cell receptor beta chains were all obtained from the same sample, sequenced in a study of CD8 T cells in Susac syndrome. Reverse transcription of roughly 0.5 to 1 ug RNA used random hexamers. MiXCR, run by TCRdb on the immunoSEQ multiplex PCR reads, gives a single entry per CDR3 protein. In the table there are over 130,000 distinct CDR3 sequences, roughly 96% of which are singletons. Sequencing was performed on CD4+ T cells from PBMCs. The receptors derive from a human donor with multiple sclerosis.

The J gene is TRBJ2-1, the V gene TRBV7-9; the match to TRBD1 covers 9 bases. The J segment lost 1 base and the V segment lost 2 bases, leaving 3 bases of the junction unmatched. CDR1 is SEHNR and CDR2 is FQNEAQ in the germline V gene (reference sequence). This CDR3 has 16 amino acids. The CDR3 region is CASSLRGTGSYNEQFF. The CDR3 nucleotides are TGTGCCAGCAGCTTAAGGGGGACAGGGTCCTACAATGAGCAGTTCTTC.

J is TRBJ2-7 and V is TRBV24-1; 10 nucleotides match TRBD1. Trimming removed 4 bases from V and 12 bases from J; junction bases left unmatched: 8. Looked up from germline, CDR1 is KGHDR and CDR2 is SFDVKD. The CDR3 has 13 residues. This CDR3 is CATSEPGTGVRYF. The CDR3 nucleotides read TGTGCCACCAGTGAACCCGGGACAGGGGTGCGGTACTTC.

The V gene is TRBV2, the J gene TRBJ1-5; 7 nucleotides align to TRBD1. The CDR3 runs 14 residues. The trim removed 3 bases at V and 3 bases at J, leaving 2 bases unmatched. Germline assignment: CDR1 SNHLY and CDR2 FYNNEI. DNA for the CDR3: TGTGCCAGCAGTGACAGGGGGAACAATCAGCCCCAGCATTTT. It yields the protein CASSDRGNNQPQHF.

The sample holds a few counts of this clonotype. This rearrangement joins TRBV7-9 to TRBJ2-5; D remains ambiguous. CDR1 is SEHNR, CDR2 FQNEAQ, per germline (reference sequence). The CDR3 totals 13 residues. Trimming removed 3 bases at V and 1 base at J, with 6 bases between. The CDR3 loop is CASSFRVQETQYF. The CDR3 DNA reads TGTGCCAGCAGCTTTAGAGTCCAAGAGACCCAGTACTTC.

The chain uses TRBV20-1 and TRBJ2-5; D possibly corresponds to TRBD1 (6 bases). V was shortened by 2 bases and J by 5 bases, with 9 bases between the two germline ends. Germline-derived CDR1 and CDR2 are DFQATT and SNEGSKA (reference sequence). The CDR3 has 12 residues. Here the CDR3 DNA reads TGCAGTGCTAGATCAGGGGTGGAGACCCAGTACTTC. Its translation: CSARSGVETQYF.

The CDR3, as DNA: TGTGCCAGCAGTTACTCGGCGGCACGCAACACTGAAGCTTTCTTT. Its protein product is CASSYSAARNTEAFF. The V and J genes are TRBV6-5 and TRBJ1-1, with D unclear. The CDR3 sequence is 15 residues long. Trimming pared 0 bases from V and 2 bases from J, leaving 10 bases between. In germline, CDR1 is MNHEY, CDR2 SVGAGI.

The V and J genes are TRBV15 and TRBJ1-5; D unclear. This CDR3 spans 13 amino acids. Germline CDR1 is LNHNV and CDR2 is YYDKDF (reference sequence). V was cut by 1 base and J by 6 bases, with 7 bases left in between. The CDR3, as DNA: TGTGCCACCAGCAGAGTCCCCAGTCAGCCCCAGCATTTT. Translating gives CATSRVPSQPQHF.

V usage is TRBV7-9 and J usage is TRBJ1-6; no clear D. CDR1 and CDR2 (germline): SEHNR, FQNEAQ (reference sequence). The CDR3 extends over 13 amino acids. V dropped 1 base and J dropped 11 bases, with 9 bases sitting between them. The CDR3 DNA reads TGTGCCAGCAGCTTAGAAGAGGGTGCACCCCTCCACTTT. The encoded protein is CASSLEEGAPLHF.

The chain employs TRBV28 and TRBJ2-3; possible D gene TRBD2, 6 bases. Germline V gives CDR1 MDHEN, CDR2 SYDVKM. Trimming pared 4 bases from V and 2 bases from J, leaving 13 bases between. This CDR3 has 15 residues. The CDR3 sequence is CASSSHSGYTDTQYF. CDR3 sequence (DNA): TGTGCCAGCAGTTCCCATAGCGGTTACACAGATACGCAGTATTTT.

The chain combines TRBV6-6 with TRBJ2-5; D call uncertain. This CDR3 has 15 amino acids. Looked up from germline, CDR1 is MNHNY and CDR2 is SVGAGI (reference sequence). Deletions cut 7 bases from V and 4 bases from J, with 19 bases between. The CDR3 sequence is CASTRYGEYGETQYF. The CDR3 DNA sequence: TGTGCCAGCACGCGGTATGGCGAGTATGGAGAGACCCAGTACTTC.

V gene TRBV7-9 combines with J gene TRBJ1-2; unclear D gene. The CDR3 extends over 13 amino acids. CDR1 SEHNR and CDR2 FQNEAQ come from the germline V gene (reference sequence). Trimming shortened V by 3 bases and J by 8 bases, and 13 bases separated the two germline ends. The CDR3, as DNA: TGTGCCAGCAGCTTTGGGCCGGAGCGGGGCTACACCTTC. Translating it yields CASSFGPERGYTF.

The chain couples TRBV29-1 to TRBJ1-1, with 9 bases that match TRBD1. After removal of 5 bases from V and 3 bases from J, the junction contained 7 bases not matched to a gene. The CDR3 covers 14 residues. Germline V gene lookup returns CDR1 SQVTM and CDR2 ANQGSEA. The CDR3 DNA reads TGCAGCGTTCAAACCGGGACAGGGCACACTGAAGCTTTCTTT. It specifies CSVQTGTGHTEAFF.

CDR3 loop: CSAERLAGYQETQYF. The CDR3 DNA is TGCAGTGCTGAACGCCTAGCGGGGTACCAAGAGACCCAGTACTTC. The rearrangement links TRBV20-1 to TRBJ2-5; 9 bases are shared with TRBD2. CDR3 length: 15 amino acids. In germline, CDR1 is DFQATT, CDR2 SNEGSKA (reference sequence). V trimming: 5 bases; J trimming: 0 bases; junction bases outside the gene matches: 7.